A selection of T cell receptor beta chains follows, all from one sample in a study of shared clonotypes between healthy human individuals. Profiled with immunoSEQ multiplex PCR; TCRdb holds only in-frame clones, not every one. The sample has around 1.9 million clones, about 93% seen once. The sequenced material came from naive CD8+ T cells from PBMCs. The receptors here all came from a man aged 18 to 30 in good health. Some clones in this sample may be carry-over from other donors' samples. Each CDR3 is given with its conserved first and last residue. A D gene is named only where the DNA matches it firmly. Size is omitted from some rows. Given values are once, few, many or a class for expanded clones.

j_call: TRBJ2-3; clone_size: NA; v_call: TRBV9; d_call: TRBD2; cdr3_nt: TGTGCCAGCAGCGTAGCCGGAGCGGGAGGTCGGACAGATACGCAGTATTTT; cdr3_aa: CASSVAGAGGRTDTQYF
j_call: TRBJ1-1; clone_size: NA; v_call: TRBV5-4; d_call: NA; cdr3_nt: TGTGCCAGCAGCTTTGGACGGGAGTACATGAACACTGAAGCTTTCTTT; cdr3_aa: CASSFGREYMNTEAFF
j_call: TRBJ2-7; clone_size: NA; v_call: TRBV19; d_call: TRBD2; cdr3_nt: TGTGCCAGTACCGGGACTACCTCCTACGAGCAGTACTTC; cdr3_aa: CASTGTTSYEQYF
j_call: TRBJ1-1; clone_size: NA; v_call: TRBV27; d_call: NA; cdr3_nt: TGTGCCAGCAGCCCTAGGGGAACTGAAGCTTTCTTT; cdr3_aa: CASSPRGTEAFF
j_call: TRBJ2-7; clone_size: NA; v_call: TRBV2; d_call: TRBD2; cdr3_nt: TGTGCCAGTAGACTAGCGGACCTAACCTACGAGCAGTACTTC; cdr3_aa: CASRLADLTYEQYF
j_call: TRBJ2-2; clone_size: NA; v_call: TRBV6-5; d_call: NA; cdr3_nt: TGTGCCAGCAGTTCCGCGTTCGCGAACACCGGGGAGCTGTTTTTT; cdr3_aa: CASSSAFANTGELFF
j_call: TRBJ1-5; clone_size: NA; v_call: TRBV2; d_call: NA; cdr3_nt: TGTGCCAGCAGTGAATCGAGGGGAGGCAATCAGCCCCAGCATTTT; cdr3_aa: CASSESRGGNQPQHF
j_call: TRBJ2-2; clone_size: NA; v_call: TRBV27; d_call: NA; cdr3_nt: TGTGCCAGCAAACTTAAGGGACCTTCGAACACCGGGGAGCTGTTTTTT; cdr3_aa: CASKLKGPSNTGELFF
j_call: TRBJ1-1; clone_size: once; v_call: TRBV19; d_call: NA; cdr3_nt: TGTGCCAGTACCACCACCTCAAGTTTGTGGGGCACTGAAGCTTTCTTT; cdr3_aa: CASTTTSSLWGTEAFF
j_call: TRBJ1-1; clone_size: once; v_call: TRBV5-1; d_call: TRBD1; cdr3_nt: TGCGCCAGCAGCTCCCTCTTCCCGGGACAGCCCGGAGAAGCTTTCTTT; cdr3_aa: CASSSLFPGQPGEAFF
j_call: TRBJ2-7; clone_size: NA; v_call: TRBV6-5; d_call: TRBD2; cdr3_nt: TGTGCCAGCAGGGTAATAGCGGGAGTAAGCGACGAGCAGTACTTC; cdr3_aa: CASRVIAGVSDEQYF
j_call: TRBJ1-1; clone_size: NA; v_call: TRBV19; d_call: NA; cdr3_nt: TGTGCCAGTAGTACATACGGGGGGATGAACACTGAAGCTTTCTTT; cdr3_aa: CASSTYGGMNTEAFF
j_call: TRBJ2-4; clone_size: NA; v_call: TRBV18; d_call: NA; cdr3_nt: TGTGCCAGCTCACGAAAGTCAATACAAGCCAAAAACATTCAGTACTTC; cdr3_aa: CASSRKSIQAKNIQYF
j_call: TRBJ1-4; clone_size: NA; v_call: TRBV28; d_call: TRBD1; cdr3_nt: TGTGCCAGCGGGGGAGGACAGGATGAAAAACTGTTTTTT; cdr3_aa: CASGGGQDEKLFF
j_call: TRBJ2-2; clone_size: NA; v_call: TRBV19; d_call: NA; cdr3_nt: TGTGCCAGTAGTATATCCACAGGGATTCTCACCGGGGAGCTGTTTTTT; cdr3_aa: CASSISTGILTGELFF
j_call: TRBJ2-4; clone_size: NA; v_call: TRBV28; d_call: TRBD2; cdr3_nt: TGTGCCAGCAGCCCCGGGACTAGCGAAACCAAAAACATTCAGTACTTC; cdr3_aa: CASSPGTSETKNIQYF
j_call: TRBJ1-4; clone_size: NA; v_call: TRBV28; d_call: NA; cdr3_nt: TGTGCCAGCATCGGACCGTTTAATGAAAAACTGTTTTTT; cdr3_aa: CASIGPFNEKLFF
j_call: TRBJ1-1; clone_size: NA; v_call: TRBV5-1; d_call: TRBD1; cdr3_nt: TGCGCCAGCAGCCCAAGGGGTACGACAGGGGGAGGAGGCTCTGAAGCTTTCTTT; cdr3_aa: CASSPRGTTGGGGSEAFF
j_call: TRBJ1-2; clone_size: NA; v_call: TRBV7-3; d_call: TRBD1; cdr3_nt: TGTGCCAGCAGCCCACGGGACAGGGGGCTGGCCTATGGCTACACCTTC; cdr3_aa: CASSPRDRGLAYGYTF
j_call: TRBJ1-1; clone_size: NA; v_call: TRBV29-1; d_call: TRBD1; cdr3_nt: TGCAGCGTTGAAGATCCCGGGACAGGGAACACTGAAGCTTTCTTT; cdr3_aa: CSVEDPGTGNTEAFF
j_call: TRBJ1-2; clone_size: NA; v_call: TRBV6-1; d_call: NA; cdr3_nt: TGTGCCAGCAGTGAAGTAATTGCGGGTCCACCGCCAAACTCCTTC; cdr3_aa: CASSEVIAGPPPNSF
j_call: TRBJ2-7; clone_size: NA; v_call: TRBV7-9; d_call: TRBD2; cdr3_nt: TGTGCCAGCAGCTCCTGGCCCCCGCTAGCGGGAGTGTACGAGCAGTACTTC; cdr3_aa: CASSSWPPLAGVYEQYF
j_call: TRBJ2-1; clone_size: NA; v_call: TRBV6-1; d_call: TRBD2; cdr3_nt: TGTGCCAGCAGTAATGACCTAGCGGGAAGAAATGAGCAGTTCTTC; cdr3_aa: CASSNDLAGRNEQFF
j_call: TRBJ2-7; clone_size: NA; v_call: TRBV18; d_call: NA; cdr3_nt: TGTGCCAGCTCCGCCTGGCCTAGGACGCAATACGAGCAGTACTTC; cdr3_aa: CASSAWPRTQYEQYF
j_call: TRBJ2-7; clone_size: NA; v_call: TRBV6-6; d_call: TRBD2; cdr3_nt: TGTGCCAGCAGTTACTTACGACTAGCGGATTCCTACGAGCAGTACTTC; cdr3_aa: CASSYLRLADSYEQYF
j_call: TRBJ2-2; clone_size: NA; v_call: TRBV11-3; d_call: NA; cdr3_nt: TGTGCCAGCAGCCTTACAGCTAACACCGGGGAGCTGTTTTTT; cdr3_aa: CASSLTANTGELFF
j_call: TRBJ2-7; clone_size: NA; v_call: TRBV19; d_call: NA; cdr3_nt: TGTGCCAGTAGTGCGGGCAGGGGCTCCTACGAGCAGTACTTC; cdr3_aa: CASSAGRGSYEQYF
j_call: TRBJ2-2; clone_size: NA; v_call: TRBV19; d_call: NA; cdr3_nt: TGTGCCAGTATTGGTCCCGGGGAGCTGTTTTTT; cdr3_aa: CASIGPGELFF
j_call: TRBJ2-1; clone_size: NA; v_call: TRBV27; d_call: TRBD2; cdr3_nt: TGTGCCAGCAATATCTTCCGGACTAGCGGGAGTGCCTACAATGAGCAGTTCTTC; cdr3_aa: CASNIFRTSGSAYNEQFF
j_call: TRBJ2-5; clone_size: NA; v_call: TRBV27; d_call: TRBD2; cdr3_nt: TGTGCCAGCAGTCCCCCCTCGGTAGCGGGAGGGCCTCGAGAGACCCAGTACTTC; cdr3_aa: CASSPPSVAGGPRETQYF
j_call: TRBJ1-1; clone_size: NA; v_call: TRBV29-1; d_call: NA; cdr3_nt: TGCAGCGTTTACCGGGGTCAAGCTTTCTTT; cdr3_aa: CSVYRGQAFF
j_call: TRBJ2-7; clone_size: NA; v_call: TRBV27; d_call: NA; cdr3_nt: TGTGCCAGCAGTCTCTCGGGGTCCTCCAACGAGCAGTACTTC; cdr3_aa: CASSLSGSSNEQYF
j_call: TRBJ1-1; clone_size: NA; v_call: TRBV30; d_call: NA; cdr3_nt: TGTCTGGGTGGACCTGAAGCTTTCTTT; cdr3_aa: CLGGPEAFF
j_call: TRBJ1-1; clone_size: NA; v_call: TRBV12-5; d_call: NA; cdr3_nt: TGTGCTAGTGGCCGGTACGAGAACACTGAAGCTTTCTTT; cdr3_aa: CASGRYENTEAFF
j_call: TRBJ2-1; clone_size: NA; v_call: TRBV4-1; d_call: NA; cdr3_nt: TGCGCCAGCAGCCAAGGCAATGTTGGTTCCTACAATGAGCAGTTCTTC; cdr3_aa: CASSQGNVGSYNEQFF
j_call: TRBJ2-7; clone_size: NA; v_call: TRBV30; d_call: NA; cdr3_nt: TGTGCCTGGAGTGTAGAACCCTCCTACGAGCAGTACTTC; cdr3_aa: CAWSVEPSYEQYF
j_call: TRBJ2-3; clone_size: NA; v_call: TRBV27; d_call: NA; cdr3_nt: TGTGCCAGCAGTTTATCGGCGGGACACCCCACAGATACGCAGTATTTT; cdr3_aa: CASSLSAGHPTDTQYF
j_call: TRBJ1-1; clone_size: NA; v_call: TRBV30; d_call: NA; cdr3_nt: TGTGCCTGGATCCTAGATAGGGGAATGAACACTGAAGCTTTCTTT; cdr3_aa: CAWILDRGMNTEAFF
j_call: TRBJ2-7; clone_size: NA; v_call: TRBV28; d_call: NA; cdr3_nt: TGTGCCAGCAGTTCTCTTAGGACCCAGTTAATCTACGAGCAGTACTTC; cdr3_aa: CASSSLRTQLIYEQYF
j_call: TRBJ2-5; clone_size: NA; v_call: TRBV6-6; d_call: NA; cdr3_nt: TGTGCCAGCAGCACAGGGTCACGCGAGACCCAGTACTTC; cdr3_aa: CASSTGSRETQYF
j_call: TRBJ1-2; clone_size: NA; v_call: TRBV6-1; d_call: NA; cdr3_nt: TGTGCCACCAGCGATCTAGGGAGGGAAGATGGCTACACCTTC; cdr3_aa: CATSDLGREDGYTF
j_call: TRBJ2-1; clone_size: NA; v_call: TRBV15; d_call: NA; cdr3_nt: TGTGCCACCAGTCCGTTGGCTAGGTCGAGCAATGAGCAGTTCTTC; cdr3_aa: CATSPLARSSNEQFF
j_call: TRBJ1-1; clone_size: NA; v_call: TRBV27; d_call: NA; cdr3_nt: TGTGCCAGCAGTTCAATATCGTCAACAGCGGGAAAGAATGGAGCTTTCTTT; cdr3_aa: CASSSISSTAGKNGAFF
j_call: TRBJ2-3; clone_size: once; v_call: TRBV7-2; d_call: NA; cdr3_nt: TGTGCCAGCGGTAGGGGGGGTAGCACAGATACGCAGTATTTT; cdr3_aa: CASGRGGSTDTQYF
j_call: TRBJ2-7; clone_size: NA; v_call: TRBV27; d_call: NA; cdr3_nt: TGTGCCAGCAGTCTAATACCAGGGGCCTACGAGCAGTACTTC; cdr3_aa: CASSLIPGAYEQYF
j_call: TRBJ2-7; clone_size: NA; v_call: TRBV7-9; d_call: NA; cdr3_nt: TGTGCCAGCAGGGCCGGGCTCAACTACGAGCAGTACTTC; cdr3_aa: CASRAGLNYEQYF
j_call: TRBJ1-5; clone_size: NA; v_call: TRBV5-1; d_call: NA; cdr3_nt: TGCGCCAGCAGCGTAGGCTCGGATAGCAATCAGCCCCAGCATTTT; cdr3_aa: CASSVGSDSNQPQHF
j_call: TRBJ1-2; clone_size: NA; v_call: TRBV7-9; d_call: TRBD1; cdr3_nt: TGTGCCAGCAGCAGCGGACAGGGGGCGCGGGACTACACCTTC; cdr3_aa: CASSSGQGARDYTF